The subject of this entry is one TCR beta chain. Its target is unknown. Sequencing used cDNA as its template, made by extracting RNA and reverse transcribing it. The method was immunoSEQ multiplex PCR; TCRdb's version includes in-frame clones alone and lacks a portion of them. The sample contains about 74,000 clones, 29% of which appear only once. Treatment given: oral pan-JAK inhibitor, 5-10 mg twice daily. The data originate from a study of CD8+ T cells in alopecia areata. CDR3 length equals 14 residues. Trimming took 1 base from V and 2 from J; bases not matched to a gene: 2. From germline, CDR1 is LNHDA and CDR2 SQIVND (reference sequence). General study points: Scalp repertoires also include resident alphabeta T cells from normal skin.

This sequence joins TRBV19 and TRBJ2-7; 7 nucleotides align to TRBD2. The clonotype comes from a human donor with alopecia areata. The input for sequencing was CD8+ T cells sorted from blood, taken at week 4, from a patient treated with tofacitinib. CDR3 coding DNA: TGTGCCAGTAGTATAGGGCTAGCGGCCTACGAGCAGTACTTC. It is translated as CASSIGLAAYEQYF.